A selection of T cell receptor beta chains follows, all from one sample in a study of T cells in Graves' hyperthyroidism and ophthalmopathy. MiXCR was run by TCRdb on the multiplex PCR reads, yielding one entry per CDR3 protein. The data contain about 400,000 distinct CDR3 sequences, over 11% of them singletons. Sequencing was carried out using blood. Receptor source: a man aged 50 or older with Graves' ophthalmopathy. Both conserved end residues are part of each CDR3. Fields, in order: V gene, D gene, J gene, clone size, CDR3 protein, CDR3 DNA. A D gene is named only where the DNA matches it firmly. Size tells how often a clone was seen (once, few, many) or the class of an expanded clone, and some rows leave it out.

TRBV12-3/TRBV12-4	TRBD1	TRBJ1-6	many	CASSRQGNNSPLHF	TGTGCCAGCAGCAGACAGGGGAATAATTCACCCCTCCACTTT
TRBV6-1	NA	TRBJ1-1	many	CASSGKGSILPEAFF	TGTGCCAGCAGCGGGAAAGGATCCATACTCCCTGAAGCTTTCTTT
TRBV20-1	TRBD2	TRBJ2-1	many	CSAATSGGNDNEQFF	TGCAGTGCAGCGACTAGCGGGGGGAACGACAATGAGCAGTTCTTC
TRBV2	NA	TRBJ2-5	many	CASRGMNSETQYF	TGTGCCAGCAGAGGGATGAATTCCGAGACCCAGTACTTC
TRBV20-1	NA	TRBJ2-5	many	CSAGASVQETQYF	TGCAGTGCTGGAGCTAGCGTTCAAGAGACCCAGTACTTC
TRBV2	NA	TRBJ1-1	many	CASLWHENTEAFF	TGTGCCAGCTTGTGGCACGAGAACACTGAAGCTTTCTTT
TRBV24-1	NA	TRBJ2-1	many	CATSDGAGLYNEQFF	TGTGCCACCAGTGATGGGGCAGGCCTTTACAATGAGCAGTTCTTC
TRBV28	NA	TRBJ2-3	many	CASSLTRHPSTDTQYF	TGTGCCAGCAGTTTGACGAGACACCCTAGCACAGATACGCAGTATTTT
TRBV6-1	NA	TRBJ2-7	few	CASSLDRMGSYEQYF	TGTGCCAGCAGTTTAGACAGGATGGGCTCCTACGAGCAGTACTTC
TRBV27	TRBD2	TRBJ2-7	many	CASSNPGTSGSYEQYF	TGTGCCAGCAGTAACCCTGGGACTAGCGGATCCTACGAGCAGTACTTC
TRBV18	NA	TRBJ2-7	once	CASSLATGTLQEQYF	TGTGCCAGCTCACTAGCGACTGGGACCCTCCAAGAGCAGTACTTC
TRBV5-1	TRBD2	TRBJ2-3	few	CASSPGLAGVTSTDTQYF	TGCGCCAGCAGCCCCGGACTAGCGGGAGTTACTTCCACAGATACGCAGTATTTT
TRBV2	NA	TRBJ2-3	many	CASSDLGMTQYF	TGTGCCAGCAGTGACCTGGGCATGACGCAGTATTTT
TRBV7-9	NA	TRBJ1-1	many	CASSLIGWGSGPFF	TGTGCCAGCAGCTTAATAGGTTGGGGGTCAGGGCCTTTCTTT
TRBV24-1	TRBD2	TRBJ2-1	few	CATSGPWGTSDANEQFF	TGTGCCACCAGTGGTCCTTGGGGGACTAGCGACGCCAATGAGCAGTTCTTC
TRBV29-1	NA	TRBJ2-3	few	CSVEKVNTQYF	TGCAGCGTTGAAAAGGTTAATACGCAGTATTTT
TRBV6-2/TRBV6-3	NA	TRBJ1-1	many	CASRTVGYEAFF	TGTGCCAGCAGGACAGTTGGTTATGAAGCTTTCTTT
TRBV14	NA	TRBJ2-4	few	CASSQDQLAVAKNIQYF	TGTGCCAGCAGCCAAGATCAGTTAGCGGTAGCCAAAAACATTCAGTACTTC
TRBV20-1	TRBD1	TRBJ1-5	many	CSAIKGQGPQPQHF	TGCAGTGCTATAAAGGGACAGGGCCCTCAGCCCCAGCATTTT
TRBV5-1	NA	TRBJ2-4	NA	CASSFGLLERAKNIQYF	TGCGCCAGCAGCTTCGGACTTCTTGAGCGGGCCAAAAACATTCAGTACTTC
TRBV5-1	NA	TRBJ1-2	few	CASSPQPRQDYGYTF	TGCGCCAGCAGCCCGCAGCCGCGACAAGACTATGGCTACACCTTC
TRBV12-3/TRBV12-4	NA	TRBJ2-3	few	CASSLAEGWDTQYF	TGTGCCAGCAGTTTAGCGGAGGGGTGGGATACGCAGTATTTT
TRBV20-1	TRBD1	TRBJ1-4	many	CSARGRTGDEKLFF	TGCAGTGCTAGAGGAAGGACAGGGGATGAAAAACTGTTTTTT
TRBV28	TRBD2	TRBJ2-1	many	CASSSTSGRAHYNEQFF	TGTGCCAGCAGTTCCACTAGCGGGAGGGCCCATTACAATGAGCAGTTCTTC
TRBV2	TRBD1	TRBJ2-1	many	CASRGDRTFYNEQFF	TGTGCCAGCAGGGGGGACAGGACATTTTACAATGAGCAGTTCTTC
TRBV20-1	NA	TRBJ1-4	NA	CSASVRGGSEKLFF	TGCAGTGCTAGCGTCCGGGGGGGGAGTGAAAAACTGTTTTTT
TRBV29-1	NA	TRBJ2-7	many	CSVDMEPDSYEQYF	TGCAGCGTTGACATGGAACCTGATTCCTACGAGCAGTACTTC
TRBV5-1	TRBD1	TRBJ2-3	many	CASSSTGVADTQYF	TGCGCCAGCAGCTCGACAGGGGTGGCAGATACGCAGTATTTT
TRBV7-9	NA	TRBJ1-5	NA	CASSLSSPNQPQHF	TGTGCCAGCAGCCTCTCCAGCCCCAATCAGCCCCAGCATTTT
TRBV19	NA	TRBJ2-2	many	CASSIGRDTGELFF	TGTGCCAGTAGTATAGGCAGGGACACCGGGGAGCTGTTTTTT
TRBV3-1	NA	TRBJ1-6	NA	CASSHHGGARSPLHF	TGTGCCAGCAGCCACCACGGGGGGGCACGGTCACCCCTCCACTTT
TRBV10-3	NA	TRBJ1-1	NA	CAISETGNLNTEAFF	TGTGCCATCAGTGAGACAGGGAACTTGAACACTGAAGCTTTCTTT
TRBV2	TRBD2	TRBJ2-1	NA	CASRKTSGRTNEQFF	TGTGCCAGCAGGAAGACTAGCGGGAGAACCAATGAGCAGTTCTTC
TRBV7-3	NA	TRBJ2-1	many	CASSLLAQRSNEQFF	TGTGCCAGCAGCTTACTGGCGCAAAGGTCCAATGAGCAGTTCTTC
TRBV7-3	NA	TRBJ2-7	NA	CASSSTAEGQLYF	TGTGCCAGCAGCTCAACCGCCGAAGGACAGCTGTACTTC
TRBV20-1	TRBD2	TRBJ2-7	many	CSARGLANYEQYF	TGCAGTGCTAGAGGACTAGCGAACTACGAGCAGTACTTC
TRBV5-1	NA	TRBJ2-2	few	CASKGLGATGELFF	TGCGCCAGCAAAGGTCTGGGGGCGACCGGGGAGCTGTTTTTT
TRBV2	TRBD1	TRBJ1-5	many	CASRNTGVQPQHF	TGTGCCAGCAGAAATACAGGGGTCCAGCCCCAGCATTTT
TRBV30	NA	TRBJ2-1	many	CAWKSSEQFF	TGTGCCTGGAAATCTAGTGAGCAGTTCTTC
TRBV27	NA	TRBJ2-1	many	CASSELQGRAYNEQFF	TGTGCCAGCAGCGAATTACAGGGTCGGGCCTACAATGAGCAGTTCTTC
TRBV30	NA	TRBJ1-5	many	CAWSGRGQPQHF	TGTGCCTGGAGTGGACGGGGCCAGCCCCAGCATTTT
TRBV10-1	NA	TRBJ2-3	many	CASSESGTRTDTQYF	TGCGCCAGCAGTGAGTCTGGGACCCGCACAGATACGCAGTATTTT
TRBV5-1	TRBD2	TRBJ2-1	many	CASSLPGLAGVNEQFF	TGCGCCAGCAGCTTGCCCGGACTAGCGGGAGTGAATGAGCAGTTCTTC
TRBV5-5	NA	TRBJ2-1	NA	CASSAGTPERQFF	TGTGCCAGCAGCGCCGGGACCCCCGAGCGGCAGTTCTTC
TRBV11-1	NA	TRBJ2-7	NA	CASSLAFDSGIYEQYF	TGTGCCAGCAGCTTAGCGTTTGACTCAGGAATCTACGAGCAGTACTTC
TRBV6-2/TRBV6-3	NA	TRBJ2-3	many	CASSYDVGGVDTDTQYF	TGTGCCAGCAGTTACGACGTAGGCGGAGTCGATACAGATACGCAGTATTTT
TRBV5-1	NA	TRBJ2-7	NA	CASSPEGGGEQYF	TGCGCCAGCAGCCCGGAAGGAGGGGGCGAGCAGTACTTC
TRBV3-1	TRBD1	TRBJ2-2	many	CASSQGTGAPGELFF	TGTGCCAGCAGCCAAGGGACAGGAGCCCCCGGGGAGCTGTTTTTT
TRBV20-1	TRBD2	TRBJ2-2	few	CSARDLTSGSGELFF	TGCAGTGCTAGAGATTTAACTAGCGGGTCCGGGGAGCTGTTTTTT
TRBV20-1	TRBD2	TRBJ2-3	many	CSAQSPPGLAGVSSTDTQYF	TGCAGTGCACAATCACCCCCGGGACTAGCGGGAGTATCTAGCACAGATACGCAGTATTTT
TRBV5-8	TRBD1	TRBJ1-2	many	CASSLAERGGNTF	TGTGCCAGCAGCTTGGCAGAAAGAGGGGGCAACACCTTC
TRBV7-9	NA	TRBJ1-2	many	CASSLDLGLNYGYTF	TGTGCCAGCAGCTTAGATCTGGGTTTGAACTATGGCTACACCTTC
TRBV18	NA	TRBJ1-3	few	CASSPGTSSGNTIYF	TGTGCCAGCTCACCTGGGACAAGCTCTGGAAACACCATATATTTT
TRBV20-1	TRBD2	TRBJ2-1	many	CSARVGLAGGFDEQFF	TGCAGTGCTAGAGTCGGTCTAGCGGGAGGTTTTGATGAGCAGTTCTTC
TRBV5-1	TRBD2	TRBJ2-2	NA	CASSRDSGRSGGELFF	TGCGCCAGCAGCAGAGATAGCGGGAGGTCCGGCGGGGAGCTGTTTTTT
TRBV18	NA	TRBJ2-7	few	CASSPVSPSAFSYEQYF	TGTGCCAGCTCACCAGTTTCCCCTAGCGCCTTCTCCTACGAGCAGTACTTC
TRBV11-2	TRBD2	TRBJ2-3	many	CASSLGSGRVLRDTQYF	TGTGCCAGCAGCTTAGGGAGCGGGAGGGTACTGAGAGATACGCAGTATTTT
TRBV27	NA	TRBJ2-7	few	CASSLSQGGVNEQYF	TGTGCCAGCAGTTTATCGCAGGGGGGGGTGAACGAGCAGTACTTC
TRBV12-5	NA	TRBJ1-4	many	CASGFDIEKLFF	TGTGCTAGTGGTTTCGACATTGAAAAACTGTTTTTT
TRBV20-1	NA	TRBJ2-7	NA	CSARGRGNSYEQYF	TGCAGTGCTAGGGGTCGCGGGAACTCCTACGAGCAGTACTTC